The source of this T cell receptor beta chain is a study of blood T cell repertoires in COVID-19. The assay was immunoSEQ multiplex PCR, and TCRdb's table has in-frame clones only and misses some. The sample lists around 140,000 clones, about nine tenths occurring once. V dropped 3 bases and J dropped 8; count of bases not matched to a gene: 8. The V gene's germline CDR1 is SGDLS and CDR2 YYNGEE. The CDR3 contains 15 residues. The V gene is TRBV9, the J gene TRBJ1-6; TRBD1 matches at 7 bases. The TCR sequence derives from a man aged 60 to 75 who had recovered from COVID-19. Material: PBMCs or T cells enriched from blood (not recorded which). As DNA, the CDR3 is TGTGCCAGCAGCGGACAGGGATCATATCATTCACCCCTCCACTTT. The encoded protein is CASSGQGSYHSPLHF.